Given below is one T cell receptor beta chain in context. No antigen is known for it. The data were obtained in a study of T cell responses to AZD1222 COVID-19 vaccine. The repertoire was sequenced with immunoSEQ multiplex PCR; TCRdb's copy has only in-frame clones and lacks some. This table has about 120,000 clones, around 92% appearing once. Whole-study findings and limits: White British people made up most donors, females outnumbered males, and clonal diversity was possibly underestimated.

This specimen was peripheral blood, taken on day 0 of AZD1222 vaccination. This clonotype was obtained from an adult in good health.

The CDR3 sequence: CASSSDTTLPDTQYF. CDR3 in DNA: TGTGCCAGCAGCTCGGACACGACCCTCCCAGATACGCAGTATTTT. The rearrangement links TRBV7-9 to TRBJ2-3; a weak D match, TRBD1 (5 bases). The CDR3 extends over 15 amino acids. V lost 4 bases, J lost 4 bases, and 15 bases lay in between. Germline V gives CDR1 SEHNR, CDR2 FQNEAQ (reference sequence). The variable domain in full, with the rest retrieved from reference TRBV7-9 and TRBJ2-3, is DTGVSQNPRHKITKRGQNVTFRCDPISEHNRLYWYRQTLGQGPEFLTYFQNEAQLEKSRLLSDRFSAERPKGSFSTLEIQRTEQGDSAMYLCASSSDTTLPDTQYFGPGTRLTVL.